This T cell receptor beta chain was sequenced during a study of metastatic and nonmetastatic thyroid tumors. Study in general: Repertoires of blood and of tissue (tumor or nodule) from malignant and benign thyroid patients were compared. Study observations and caveats: It was reportedly found that TCR beta diversity was significantly higher in malignant thyroid tumors than in benign nodules, a difference seen in both blood and tumor samples.

Points on this clone: Its antigen is not known.

The CDR3 length is 15 residues. V lost 0 bases and J lost 0, with 9 bases in between. In germline, CDR1 is SGHDT, CDR2 YYEEEE. Prior to thyroid surgery, none of the patients had received any treatment. Methods used by the authors: To classify distant metastasis in papillary thyroid cancer, a model was built from CDR3 differences across clinicopathological groups. TCRdb reprocessed the PCR reads via MiXCR. The authors' filters were not applied to this entry. The sample carries about 92,000 clones, under 15% recorded once. This sequence originates from a female donor with papillary thyroid cancer or a benign thyroid nodule (not recorded which). Some clones in this sample may be carry-over from other donors' samples. Material: blood. The V and J genes are TRBV5-6 and TRBJ1-1; maybe TRBD1 (6 bases). CDR3 DNA sequence: TGTGCCAGCAGCTTGGACAGGGTGGTGAACACTGAAGCTTTCTTT. Its protein product is CASSLDRVVNTEAFF.